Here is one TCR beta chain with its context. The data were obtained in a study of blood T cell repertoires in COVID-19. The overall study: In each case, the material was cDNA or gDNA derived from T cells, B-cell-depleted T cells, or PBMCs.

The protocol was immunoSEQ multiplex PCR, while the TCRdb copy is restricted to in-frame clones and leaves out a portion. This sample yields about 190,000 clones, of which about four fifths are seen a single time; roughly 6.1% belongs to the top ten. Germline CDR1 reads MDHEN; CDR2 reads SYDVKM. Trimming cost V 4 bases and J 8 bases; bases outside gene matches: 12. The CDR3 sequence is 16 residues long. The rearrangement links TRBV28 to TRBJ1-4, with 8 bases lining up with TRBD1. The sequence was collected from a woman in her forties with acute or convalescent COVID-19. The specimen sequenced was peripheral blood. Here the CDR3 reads CASSSPGQGRGEKLFF. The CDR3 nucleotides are TGTGCCAGCAGTTCCCCAGGACAGGGAAGAGGAGAAAAACTGTTTTTT.